The 22 T cell receptor beta chains given below trace back to one sample, sequenced in a study of cytomegalovirus exposure and HLA in healthy donors. PCR employed 60 Vbeta and 13 Jbeta primers. The repertoire was sequenced with immunoSEQ multiplex PCR; TCRdb's copy has only in-frame clones and lacks some. The data contain some 160,000 clones, roughly 80% of them singletons. Sequencing was done on a sample of PBMCs. The receptors here all came from a male donor in good health and CMV-seronegative.

This clone was observed a single time. The CDR3 here is CASSLVAGGPSGELFF. The CDR3 DNA sequence: TGTGCCAGCAGCTTAGTAGCGGGAGGCCCCAGTGGGGAGCTGTTTTTT. V and J are TRBV7-9 and TRBJ2-2; 10 bases line up with TRBD2. Per the germline V gene, CDR1 is SEHNR and CDR2 is FQNEAQ (reference sequence). V shed 1 base, J shed 8 bases, and the junction held 7 bases outside the gene matches. CDR3 size: 16 residues.

On this clone itself: The sample contains more than one DNA sequence encoding this CDR3. V is TRBV5-1 and J is TRBJ2-7, with D perhaps TRBD2 (6 bases). There are 15 residues in the CDR3. The ends were cut back, 1 base at V and 6 bases at J, with 17 bases in the middle. The germline gives CDR1 SGHRS, CDR2 YFSETQ. Here the CDR3 reads CASSLKAGGTGEQYF. The DNA of the CDR3 is TGCGCCAGCAGCTTGAAGGCAGGAGGGACGGGCGAGCAGTACTTC.

The rearrangement links TRBV10-3 to TRBJ2-7, with 8 bases fitting TRBD2. The CDR3 has 13 residues. V shed 4 bases, J shed 6 bases, and the junction held 5 bases outside the gene matches. Germline V gene data show CDR1 as ENHRY and CDR2 as SYGVKD. The CDR3 sequence is CAISAGGPFEQYF. For the CDR3, the DNA is TGTGCCATCAGTGCGGGAGGGCCCTTCGAGCAGTACTTC.

The chain joins TRBV6-5 to TRBJ1-6, with 8 bases fitting TRBD1. With V trimmed by 3 bases and J by 10 bases, 11 bases remained unmatched. This CDR3 region has 16 residues. CDR1 is MNHEY, CDR2 SVGAGI, per germline. In DNA form, the CDR3 reads TGTGCCAGCAGTTATTCCCGAGGACAGGGCGAATCACCCCTCCACTTT. Amino acids: CASSYSRGQGESPLHF.

The chain is built from TRBV7-2 and TRBJ2-2, with 8 nucleotides matching TRBD2. The germline V gene has CDR1 SGHTA and CDR2 FQGNSA. V trimming: 6 bases; J trimming: 4 bases; junction bases outside the gene matches: 4. This CDR3 is 14 amino acids long. In DNA form, the CDR3 reads TGTGCCAGCAGACGCGGGGGGTCCACCGGGGAGCTGTTTTTT. Translation gives CASRRGGSTGELFF.

Notes on this clone: Mismatch with germline at one junction end may stem from a read error. This chain connects TRBV13 to TRBJ2-4; 7 nucleotides match TRBD1. Germline V gene sequence: CDR1 PRHDT, CDR2 FYEKMQ (reference sequence). This CDR3 has 12 amino acids. The CDR3: CASSLGLGTVSF. The CDR3 DNA sequence: TGTGCCAGCAGCTTAGGCCTCGGGACAGTCTCCTTC.

This clone was found once. The chain combines TRBV19 with TRBJ1-6, with a possible D match to TRBD1 (6 bases). The CDR3 contains 15 residues. Germline V gives CDR1 LNHDA, CDR2 SQIVND (reference sequence). Trimming shortened V by 5 bases and J by 4 bases, and 12 bases separated the two germline ends. The CDR3 region is CASSLRDTYNSPLHF. The CDR3 coding sequence is TGTGCCAGTAGTCTCCGGGACACGTATAATTCACCCCTCCACTTT.

This CDR3 reads CASSFRDMNTEAFF. The CDR3 nucleotides read TGTGCCAGTAGTTTCAGAGACATGAACACTGAAGCTTTCTTT. The chain is built from TRBV19 and TRBJ1-1; D uncertain. The CDR3 is 14 residues long. Germline V gives CDR1 LNHDA, CDR2 SQIVND (reference sequence). The V gene lost 5 bases and the J gene lost 0 bases, with 10 bases spanning the gap.

This chain joins TRBV4-2 and TRBJ2-5, with D perhaps matching TRBD2 (5 bases). The CDR3 is 15 amino acids. V lost 4 bases to trimming and J lost 1 base, with 13 bases between them. The V gene's germline CDR1 is LGHNA and CDR2 YNFKEQ. The CDR3, as DNA: TGTGCCAGCAGCCCGCGGCCGGGGTCCCAAGAGACCCAGTACTTC. Its protein product is CASSPRPGSQETQYF.

The count of this clone is one. This chain connects TRBV2 to TRBJ2-7, with 7 bases that match TRBD1. Germline V gives CDR1 SNHLY, CDR2 FYNNEI. This CDR3 is 15 amino acids long. Trimming removed 6 bases from V and 0 bases from J; junction bases left unmatched: 8. The CDR3 DNA reads TGTGCCAGCAGAGAGGACAGGACGAGCTCCTACGAGCAGTACTTC. Translating it yields CASREDRTSSYEQYF.

This chain uses TRBV6-6 with TRBJ1-2; TRBD1 is a possible D gene (6 bases). The CDR3 contains 15 residues. Germline V gives CDR1 MNHNY, CDR2 SVGAGI (reference sequence). The ends were cut back, 4 bases at V and 4 bases at J, with 16 bases in the middle. The CDR3 DNA reads as TGTGCCAGCAGTTCTCATGACAGGAGTTCCTATGGCTACACCTTC. It yields the protein CASSSHDRSSYGYTF.

This rearrangement joins TRBV27 to TRBJ2-1; TRBD2 matches at 7 bases. Germline CDR1 MNHEY, CDR2 SMNVEV (reference sequence). The J segment lost 9 bases and the V segment lost 0 bases, leaving 5 bases of the junction unmatched. The CDR3 sequence is 14 residues long. The CDR3 DNA sequence: TGTGCCAGCAGTTTATCCTCGGGGGGTGGTGAGCAGTTCTTC. Encoded protein: CASSLSSGGGEQFF.

CDR3 DNA: TGTGCCAGCAGCCTAGGACTAGCGGACAACAATGAGCAGTTCTTC. It yields the protein CASSLGLADNNEQFF. The V call is TRBV7-3, the J call TRBJ2-1; 10 bases agree with TRBD2. Losses at the gene ends were 5 bases for V and 5 bases for J; bases not matched to a gene: 6. Looked up from germline, CDR1 is SGHTA and CDR2 is FQGTGA. The CDR3 is 15 amino acids.

The chain couples TRBV5-1 to TRBJ2-2; D is undetermined. Germline V lookup: CDR1 SGHRS, CDR2 YFSETQ. This CDR3 has 14 residues. The V end was cut by 1 base, the J end by 6 bases, with 10 bases between. Here the CDR3 DNA reads TGCGCCAGCAGCTTGAGTTGGGCAGCCGGGGAGCTGTTTTTT. Its protein is CASSLSWAAGELFF.

The V gene is TRBV11-2, the J gene TRBJ1-5; D is uncertain. Trimming took off 5 bases at V and 5 bases at J, with 10 bases between the two ends. The germline gives CDR1 SGHAT, CDR2 FQNNGV. The CDR3 is 13 amino acids. This CDR3 reads CASSGSGDQPQHF. CDR3 coding DNA: TGTGCCAGCAGCGGCTCGGGTGATCAGCCCCAGCATTTT.

The rearrangement links TRBV27 to TRBJ2-7, with 10 bases aligning to TRBD1. Germline V CDR1 and CDR2: MNHEY, SMNVEV (reference sequence). The CDR3 is made up of 16 amino acids. V shed 3 bases and J 2 bases; nucleotides not matched to a gene: 7. The CDR3 bases are TGTGCCAGCAGTTTTCGGGACAGGGGTCCCACCTACGAGCAGTACTTC. Translation gives CASSFRDRGPTYEQYF.

V usage is TRBV7-9 and J usage is TRBJ1-1; possible D gene TRBD1, 6 bases. The CDR3 is made up of 15 amino acids. The V gene lost 5 bases and the J gene lost 7 bases, with 20 bases spanning the gap. The germline CDR1 and CDR2 sequences are SEHNR and FQNEAQ (reference sequence). CDR3 DNA sequence: TGTGCCAGCAGCCCCTCAGGGGCCTTGAGCATTGAAGCTTTCTTT. Residues: CASSPSGALSIEAFF. The full variable domain, in which reference TRBV7-9 and TRBJ1-1 provide the parts outside the CDR3, is DTGVSQNPRHKITKRGQNVTFRCDPISEHNRLYWYRQTLGQGPEFLTYFQNEAQLEKSRLLSDRFSAERPKGSFSTLEIQRTEQGDSAMYLCASSPSGALSIEAFFGQGTRLTVV.

This sequence joins TRBV7-3 and TRBJ2-7; 9 positions agree with TRBD2. Germline assignment: CDR1 SGHTA and CDR2 FQGTGA. The CDR3 is 14 residues long. V shed 2 bases and J 6 bases; nucleotides not matched to a gene: 5. The CDR3 reads CASSLVGLASEQYF. The CDR3 region has the DNA TGTGCCAGCAGCTTAGTGGGACTAGCCTCCGAGCAGTACTTC.

The J gene is TRBJ2-3, the V gene TRBV28, with TRBD2 matching 7 bases. The length of the CDR3 is 15 residues. Germline CDR1 and CDR2: MDHEN and SYDVKM. The ends lost 6 bases at V and 0 bases at J; junction bases unmatched: 6. CDR3 residues: CASRPSGTSTDTQYF. The CDR3 nucleotides read TGTGCCAGCAGACCTAGCGGAACTAGCACAGATACGCAGTATTTT. Drawing the rest from reference TRBV28 and TRBJ2-3, the complete variable domain is DVKVTQSSRYLVKRTGEKVFLECVQDMDHENMFWYRQDPGLGLRLIYFSYDVKMKEKGDIPEGYSVSREKKERFSLILESASTNQTSMYLCASRPSGTSTDTQYFGPGTRLTVL.

The rearrangement joins TRBV7-9 to TRBJ2-1; D is possibly TRBD2 (5 bases). The CDR3 totals 14 residues. Trimming cost V 2 bases and J 6 bases, with 11 bases left between them. Germline V gives CDR1 SEHNR, CDR2 FQNEAQ (reference sequence). As DNA, the CDR3 is TGTGCCAGCAGCTTATTGGTTGGAGGCAATGAGCAGTTCTTC. It translates to CASSLLVGGNEQFF. The full variable domain, with the rest looked up from reference TRBV7-9 and TRBJ2-1, is DTGVSQNPRHKITKRGQNVTFRCDPISEHNRLYWYRQTLGQGPEFLTYFQNEAQLEKSRLLSDRFSAERPKGSFSTLEIQRTEQGDSAMYLCASSLLVGGNEQFFGPGTRLTVL.

The chain couples TRBV5-4 to TRBJ2-7; TRBD1 might be the D (6 bases). CDR3 size: 15 residues. The V end was cut by 0 bases, the J end by 1 base, with 11 bases between. Germline CDR1 is SGHNT and CDR2 is YYREEE (reference sequence). The CDR3 DNA reads as TGTGCCAGCAGCTTGGATGGGGGCATTTCCTACGAGCAGTACTTC. The encoded protein is CASSLDGGISYEQYF.

This clone occurred once. The V call is TRBV2, the J call TRBJ2-3, with a possible D match to TRBD2 (6 bases). Trimming cost V 0 bases and J 3 bases, with 16 bases left between them. The CDR3 length is 17 residues. Germline CDR1 is SNHLY and CDR2 is FYNNEI. CDR3 nucleotide sequence: TGTGCCAGCAGTGAAGCGCTCCCTCTGGGGGGAACAGATACGCAGTATTTT. Translated, it gives CASSEALPLGGTDTQYF.